A selection of T cell receptor beta chains follows, all from one sample in a study of T-cell reconstitution after alpha-beta-depleted transplantation in children. From the PCR reads, TCRdb called clonotypes with MiXCR, one entry per CDR3 protein. The sample yields over 450,000 distinct CDR3 sequences, 8% to 11% seen once. The sequences come from PBMCs, collected before TCRalphabeta/CD19-depleted stem cell transplant. These receptors all stem from a child between 2 and 9 years old with inherited bone marrow failure, due to receive a stem cell transplant. CDR3s include the opening cysteine and the closing phenylalanine or tryptophan. The D gene is left open where the match is weak. Not every row has a clone size; where given, it reads once, few, many or a size class.

>TRBJ2-1|many|NA|TRBV6-1
CAGRNKGGGLNNEQFF
TGTGCCGGCAGAAATAAGGGTGGGGGTTTGAACAATGAGCAGTTCTTC
>TRBJ2-7|many|TRBD2|TRBV27
CASSLRSASGSFHEQYF
TGTGCCAGCAGTTTACGGTCGGCTAGCGGGAGTTTCCACGAGCAGTACTTC
>TRBJ2-5|NA|NA|TRBV7-2
CASSTQGGETQYF
TGTGCCAGCAGCACCCAGGGAGGAGAGACCCAGTACTTC
>TRBJ2-3|many|TRBD2|TRBV7-2
CASSLVGTSGRDTQYF
TGTGCCAGCAGCTTAGTAGGGACTAGCGGGAGGGATACGCAGTATTTT
>TRBJ1-1|few|NA|TRBV2
CASSEGWGNTEAFF
TGTGCCAGCAGTGAAGGATGGGGGAACACTGAAGCTTTCTTT
>TRBJ2-7|many|NA|TRBV12-3/TRBV12-4
CASSSGTTYEQYF
TGTGCCAGCAGTTCTGGGACAACTTACGAGCAGTACTTC
>TRBJ2-6|few|TRBD2|TRBV6-2/TRBV6-3
CASTRGSGRPGANVLTF
TGTGCCAGCACCCGGGGGAGCGGGAGACCTGGGGCCAACGTCCTGACTTTC
>TRBJ2-5|many|NA|TRBV24-1
CATSVGWGALETQYF
TGTGCCACCAGTGTTGGTTGGGGGGCCTTGGAGACCCAGTACTTC
>TRBJ1-5|many|NA|TRBV20-1
CSATSRGGQPQHF
TGCAGTGCTACCTCCCGGGGGGGGCAGCCCCAGCATTTT
>TRBJ2-2|many|TRBD2|TRBV4-2
CASSQGTSGYTGELFF
TGTGCCAGCAGCCAAGGGACTAGCGGATACACCGGGGAGCTGTTTTTT
>TRBJ1-1|many|TRBD1|TRBV12-3/TRBV12-4
CASSPQGAGNTEVFF
TGTGCCAGCAGTCCCCAGGGGGCTGGGAACACTGAAGTTTTCTTT
>TRBJ2-2|few|NA|TRBV20-1
CSARDEILWGPTGELFF
TGCAGTGCTAGAGATGAAATCCTCTGGGGTCCGACCGGGGAGCTGTTTTTT
>TRBJ2-5|many|NA|TRBV5-1
CASSLIASGETQYF
TGCGCCAGCAGCCTGATAGCGTCGGGGGAGACCCAGTACTTC
>TRBJ2-7|NA|NA|TRBV30
CAWGGDTFEQYF
TGTGCCTGGGGGGGGGACACGTTCGAGCAGTACTTC
>TRBJ2-5|NA|NA|TRBV6-1
CASSDLGGGQETQYF
TGTGCCAGCAGTGACCTTGGAGGGGGACAAGAGACCCAGTACTTC
>TRBJ2-1|many|NA|TRBV7-8
CASSLVVYEQFF
TGTGCCAGCAGCTTAGTAGTCTATGAGCAGTTCTTC
>TRBJ1-1|NA|NA|TRBV7-6
CASSSTIEAFF
TGTGCCAGCAGCTCCACGATTGAAGCTTTCTTT
>TRBJ2-7|many|NA|TRBV2
CASGFREPGQYF
TGTGCCAGCGGATTTCGGGAACCAGGGCAGTACTTC
>TRBJ2-6|many|NA|TRBV29-1
CSVEVRRRVDGANVLTF
TGCAGCGTTGAAGTGCGTCGGAGGGTAGACGGGGCCAACGTCCTGACTTTC
>TRBJ1-5|many|NA|TRBV20-1
CSARDGGLLNQPQHF
TGCAGTGCTAGAGATGGGGGATTACTCAATCAGCCCCAGCATTTT
>TRBJ2-1|NA|TRBD2|TRBV12-3/TRBV12-4
CASSLPTSGRPEQFF
TGTGCCAGCAGTTTACCTACTAGCGGGAGGCCAGAGCAGTTCTTC
>TRBJ1-2|many|NA|TRBV12-3/TRBV12-4
CASSLGEGNYGYTF
TGTGCCAGCAGTTTGGGGGAGGGCAACTATGGCTACACCTTC
>TRBJ2-1|NA|NA|TRBV5-1
CASSFQGRVYNEQLF
TGCGCCAGCAGTTTTCAGGGAAGAGTGTACAATGAGCAGCTCTTC
>TRBJ1-2|few|TRBD1|TRBV12-3/TRBV12-4
CASRFQSGTGPGFYGYTF
TGTGCCAGCAGGTTCCAGTCCGGGACAGGGCCCGGCTTCTATGGCTACACCTTC
>TRBJ2-2|many|NA|TRBV5-1
CASSFVVGPNTGELFF
TGCGCCAGCAGCTTCGTAGTGGGACCTAACACAGGGGAGCTGTTTTTT
>TRBJ1-2|many|NA|TRBV7-9
CASSPTYGGYTF
TGTGCCAGCAGCCCTACCTATGGTGGCTACACCTTC
>TRBJ1-1|many|TRBD1|TRBV18
CASSRQGAVNTEAFF
TGTGCCAGCTCGCGACAGGGGGCCGTGAACACTGAAGCTTTCTTT
>TRBJ2-3|NA|NA|TRBV24-1
CATSDPGRTSTDTQYF
TGTGCCACCAGTGACCCTGGACGGACTAGCACAGATACGCAGTATTTT
>TRBJ2-5|NA|NA|TRBV18
CASSPGRRETQYF
TGTGCCAGCTCACCAGGGCGGAGGGAGACCCAGTACTTC
>TRBJ1-2|many|NA|TRBV29-1
CSEHRTANYGYTF
TGCAGCGAACATAGGACGGCAAACTATGGCTACACCTTC
>TRBJ2-5|many|NA|TRBV2
CASSEGWGAEGQETQYF
TGTGCCAGCAGTGAAGGTTGGGGAGCGGAGGGACAAGAGACCCAGTACTTC
>TRBJ2-1|few|NA|TRBV30
CAWSVRTILQDEQFF
TGTGCCTGGAGTGTACGAACTATTCTACAGGATGAGCAGTTCTTC
>TRBJ2-5|NA|TRBD1|TRBV6-6
CASTQTGGETQYF
TGTGCCAGCACCCAGACAGGGGGGGAGACCCAGTACTTC
>TRBJ2-7|many|NA|TRBV10-3
CAISALYEQYF
TGTGCCATCAGCGCTCTCTACGAGCAGTACTTC
>TRBJ2-5|many|TRBD1|TRBV12-3/TRBV12-4
CASTFGQGEETQYF
TGTGCCAGCACGTTCGGACAGGGAGAGGAGACCCAGTACTTC
>TRBJ2-1|many|NA|TRBV27
CASSLVAFHEQFF
TGTGCCAGCAGTTTAGTCGCGTTCCATGAGCAGTTCTTC
>TRBJ2-7|few|NA|TRBV20-1
CSASRGVSHEQYF
TGCAGTGCTAGCCGGGGCGTGTCGCACGAGCAGTACTTC
>TRBJ2-1|many|TRBD2|TRBV4-2
CASSQRLAGIPYNEQFF
TGTGCCAGCAGCCAGCGACTAGCGGGCATCCCCTACAATGAGCAGTTCTTC
>TRBJ2-5|NA|NA|TRBV5-1
CASSLKGGQETQYF
TGCGCCAGCAGCTTGAAAGGGGGGCAAGAGACCCAGTACTTC
>TRBJ2-7|NA|NA|TRBV5-3
CAMSAGLANYEQYF
TGTGCCATGAGCGCTGGACTCGCAAACTACGAGCAGTACTTC
>TRBJ1-5|few|NA|TRBV6-2/TRBV6-3
CASSYGPHQPQHF
TGTGCCAGCAGTTACGGCCCTCATCAGCCCCAGCATTTT
>TRBJ2-2|many|NA|TRBV6-5
CASRTDSSNTGELFF
TGTGCCAGCAGAACGGACAGCTCGAACACCGGGGAGCTGTTTTTT
>TRBJ2-5|many|TRBD1|TRBV10-3
CAISDDRVETQYF
TGTGCCATCAGTGATGACAGGGTAGAGACCCAGTACTTC
>TRBJ2-3|few|NA|TRBV27
CASSFITGGITDTQYF
TGTGCCAGCAGTTTTATTACAGGCGGGATCACAGATACGCAGTATTTT
>TRBJ2-5|many|NA|TRBV10-3
CAINDLGPSGQETQYF
TGTGCCATCAACGACCTAGGGCCCAGCGGTCAAGAGACCCAGTACTTC
>TRBJ2-1|many|NA|TRBV14
CASSSSASSYNEQFF
TGTGCCAGCAGCTCTAGCGCTAGCTCCTACAATGAGCAGTTCTTC
>TRBJ1-5|few|TRBD1|TRBV20-1
CSAVRGTGGYRPQHF
TGCAGTGCGGTTAGAGGGACAGGGGGGTATAGGCCCCAGCATTTT